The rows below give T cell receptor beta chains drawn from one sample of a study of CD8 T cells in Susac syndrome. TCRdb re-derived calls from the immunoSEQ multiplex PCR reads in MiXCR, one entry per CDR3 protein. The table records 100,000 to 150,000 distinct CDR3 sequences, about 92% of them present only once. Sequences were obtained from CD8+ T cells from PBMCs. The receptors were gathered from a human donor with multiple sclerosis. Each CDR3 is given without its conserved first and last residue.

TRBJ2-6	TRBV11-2	ASSFTVRSGANVLT
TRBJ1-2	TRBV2	ASSPTLRAATNYGYT
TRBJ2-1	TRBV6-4	ASSNAAGGFYNEQF
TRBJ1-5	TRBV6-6	ASSYASTISNQPQH
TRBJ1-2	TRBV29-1	SVPQGANYGYT
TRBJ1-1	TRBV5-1	ASSLFSHQNTEAF
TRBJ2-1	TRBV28	ASSLLGGTGLSYEQF
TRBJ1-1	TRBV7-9	ASSPHQGENTEAF
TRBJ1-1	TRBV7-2	ASSLGGRAKGAF
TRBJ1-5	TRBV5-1	ASSFQGRGQSGPQH
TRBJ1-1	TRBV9	ASSVGWNTEAF
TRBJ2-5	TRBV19	ASSPRRGRETQY
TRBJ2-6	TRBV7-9	ASSSWTGPVTGANVLT
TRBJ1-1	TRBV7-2	ASSWTGGNTEAF
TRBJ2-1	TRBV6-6	ASSYTRYNEQF
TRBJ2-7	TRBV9	ASSGGPTGGEQY
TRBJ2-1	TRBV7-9	ASSRYTRGGGHEQF
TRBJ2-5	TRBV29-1	SVGLLETQY
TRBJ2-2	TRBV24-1	ATSDPPTGELF
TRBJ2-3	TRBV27	ASRPRQLFTDTQY
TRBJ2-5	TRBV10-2	ASSLSVGGSGETQY
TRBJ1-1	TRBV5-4	ASSLVVGAYTEAF
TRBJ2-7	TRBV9	ASTPGGEDYEQY
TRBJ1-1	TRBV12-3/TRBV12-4	ASSPPQQ
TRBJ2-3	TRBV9	ASSGPGGIADTQY
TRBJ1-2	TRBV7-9	ASSTGALGYT
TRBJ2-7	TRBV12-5	ASGLVRDEQY
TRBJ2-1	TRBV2	ASSGRSSRGNEQF
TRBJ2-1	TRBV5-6	ASSLGQGGYNEQF
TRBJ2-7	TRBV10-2	ASSVDRGLEQY
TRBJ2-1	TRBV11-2	ASSLGLAGTLYNEQF
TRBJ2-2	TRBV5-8	ASSWRDLNTGELF
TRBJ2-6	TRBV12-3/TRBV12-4	ASSWGPSGANVLT
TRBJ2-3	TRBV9	ASSVASGGLRTDTQY
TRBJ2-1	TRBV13	ASSPHGTGAINEQF
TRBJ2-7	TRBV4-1	ASSQVRGAGEQY
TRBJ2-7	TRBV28	ASRDPDSSSYEQY
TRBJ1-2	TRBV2	ASRPRIGSVGYDRGYGYT
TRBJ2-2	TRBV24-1	ATSQTVDGTGELF
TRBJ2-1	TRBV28	ASSLLAGASYNEQF
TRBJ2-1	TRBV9	ASSVEASGKNQEQF